This is a list of T cell receptor beta chains from one sample in a study of T cells in localized non-small cell lung cancer. Clones were sequenced by immunoSEQ multiplex PCR, and TCRdb holds only the in-frame ones, with some missing. The table has fewer than 8,500 clones, around 87% seen once; the top ten hold approximately 30%. Source: peripheral blood, taken before any cancer treatment. The receptors shown here come from a male donor aged 60 or over with stage III lung adenocarcinoma. Both conserved end residues are part of each CDR3. Each record gives: CDR3 protein, CDR3 DNA, V gene, J gene, D gene, clone size. A D gene is named only where the DNA matches it firmly. Size is omitted from some rows. Given values are once, few, many or a class for expanded clones.

cdr3_aa: CASSSRPGLAGGNTQYF; cdr3_nt: TGTGCCAGCAGTTCACGTCCGGGACTAGCGGGCGGAAATACGCAGTATTTT; v_call: TRBV27; j_call: TRBJ2-3; d_call: TRBD2; clone_size: NA
cdr3_aa: CSAATLEQYF; cdr3_nt: TGCAGTGCCGCTACACTCGAGCAGTACTTC; v_call: TRBV20-1; j_call: TRBJ2-7; d_call: NA; clone_size: NA
cdr3_aa: CASSESYRATEAFF; cdr3_nt: TGTGCCAGCAGTGAATCTTACAGGGCCACTGAAGCTTTCTTT; v_call: TRBV2; j_call: TRBJ1-1; d_call: NA; clone_size: few
cdr3_aa: CASSFAGLGEQYF; cdr3_nt: TGTGCCAGCAGCTTCGCAGGGCTGGGCGAGCAGTACTTC; v_call: TRBV5-5; j_call: TRBJ2-7; d_call: NA; clone_size: NA
cdr3_aa: CASSASRQGNSPLHF; cdr3_nt: TGTGCCAGCAGCGCGTCGCGACAGGGGAATTCACCCCTCCACTTT; v_call: TRBV5-5; j_call: TRBJ1-6; d_call: TRBD1; clone_size: NA
cdr3_aa: CASSPKETQYF; cdr3_nt: TGTGCCAGCTCACCAAAAGAGACCCAGTACTTC; v_call: TRBV18; j_call: TRBJ2-5; d_call: NA; clone_size: NA
cdr3_aa: CASSLGPRGGLTDTQYF; cdr3_nt: TGTGCCAGCAGCTTGGGACCGCGGGGGGGCCTAACAGATACGCAGTATTTT; v_call: TRBV5-4; j_call: TRBJ2-3; d_call: TRBD2; clone_size: NA
cdr3_aa: CASSIGTSGSSEQFF; cdr3_nt: TGTGCCAGCAGTATAGGGACTAGCGGGAGTAGTGAGCAGTTCTTC; v_call: TRBV6-5; j_call: TRBJ2-1; d_call: TRBD2; clone_size: once
cdr3_aa: CASSRGDSTDTQYF; cdr3_nt: TGCGCCAGCAGCCGGGGGGACAGCACAGATACGCAGTATTTT; v_call: TRBV5-1; j_call: TRBJ2-3; d_call: TRBD2; clone_size: NA
cdr3_aa: CASSSLALAGNYEQYF; cdr3_nt: TGTGCCAGCAGCTCCCTCGCCCTAGCGGGGAACTACGAGCAGTACTTC; v_call: TRBV11-3; j_call: TRBJ2-7; d_call: TRBD2; clone_size: few
cdr3_aa: CASSLVGTNEKLFF; cdr3_nt: TGTGCCAGCAGCTTAGTAGGCACTAATGAAAAACTGTTTTTT; v_call: TRBV7-8; j_call: TRBJ1-4; d_call: NA; clone_size: NA
cdr3_aa: CASSQDSGNYGYTF; cdr3_nt: TGCGCCAGCAGCCAAGATTCGGGAAACTATGGCTACACCTTC; v_call: TRBV4-3; j_call: TRBJ1-2; d_call: NA; clone_size: NA
cdr3_aa: CATGTGMGTEAFF; cdr3_nt: TGCGCCACCGGGACAGGGATGGGCACTGAAGCTTTCTTT; v_call: TRBV5-1; j_call: TRBJ1-1; d_call: TRBD1; clone_size: NA
cdr3_aa: CASSLVPGPPGLAGGDQETQYF; cdr3_nt: TGTGCCAGCAGCTTAGTTCCAGGCCCCCCGGGACTAGCGGGGGGGGACCAAGAGACCCAGTACTTC; v_call: TRBV7-6; j_call: TRBJ2-5; d_call: TRBD2; clone_size: NA
cdr3_aa: CASSGLAGDQETQYF; cdr3_nt: TGCGCCAGCAGCGGACTAGCGGGGGACCAAGAGACCCAGTACTTC; v_call: TRBV5-1; j_call: TRBJ2-5; d_call: TRBD2; clone_size: NA
cdr3_aa: CASSFGENGNTQYF; cdr3_nt: TGTGCCAGCAGCTTCGGGGAGAACGGCAATACGCAGTATTTT; v_call: TRBV7-8; j_call: TRBJ2-3; d_call: NA; clone_size: once
cdr3_aa: CASSARGNMNTEAFF; cdr3_nt: TGCGCCAGCAGCGCCAGGGGGAACATGAACACTGAAGCTTTCTTT; v_call: TRBV5-1; j_call: TRBJ1-1; d_call: TRBD1; clone_size: NA
cdr3_aa: CASSRGQGSRGYTF; cdr3_nt: TGTGCCAGCAGCAGGGGACAGGGATCGCGAGGCTACACCTTC; v_call: TRBV27; j_call: TRBJ1-2; d_call: TRBD1; clone_size: NA
cdr3_aa: CASSYSRGTGNTIYF; cdr3_nt: TGTGCCAGCAGTTACTCGAGAGGGACAGGAAACACCATATATTTT; v_call: TRBV6-6; j_call: TRBJ1-3; d_call: NA; clone_size: NA
cdr3_aa: CASSLLGLPWETQYF; cdr3_nt: TGTGCCAGCAGCTTACTCGGCCTCCCGTGGGAGACCCAGTACTTC; v_call: TRBV11-1; j_call: TRBJ2-5; d_call: NA; clone_size: NA
cdr3_aa: CASSTGHIQYF; cdr3_nt: TGCGCCAGCAGTACGGGTCACATTCAGTACTTC; v_call: TRBV10-2; j_call: TRBJ2-4; d_call: NA; clone_size: NA
cdr3_aa: CASSLTLSGELFF; cdr3_nt: TGCGCCAGCAGCCTTACGCTCTCCGGGGAGCTGTTTTTT; v_call: TRBV5-1; j_call: TRBJ2-2; d_call: NA; clone_size: NA
cdr3_aa: CASSTGRGSHTGELFF; cdr3_nt: TGTGCCAGCTCAACAGGGAGGGGTTCCCACACCGGGGAGCTGTTTTTT; v_call: TRBV18; j_call: TRBJ2-2; d_call: NA; clone_size: NA
cdr3_aa: CASSPTTGGYEQYF; cdr3_nt: TGTGCCAGCTCACCAACGACAGGGGGCTACGAGCAGTACTTC; v_call: TRBV18; j_call: TRBJ2-7; d_call: TRBD1; clone_size: NA
cdr3_aa: CASSPPGRANEKLFF; cdr3_nt: TGTGCCAGCAGCCCACCGGGTAGGGCTAATGAAAAACTGTTTTTT; v_call: TRBV5-6; j_call: TRBJ1-4; d_call: NA; clone_size: NA
cdr3_aa: CASSGRGQTLTYEQYF; cdr3_nt: TGTGCCAGCAGTGGACGGGGACAGACTTTGACCTACGAGCAGTACTTC; v_call: TRBV27; j_call: TRBJ2-7; d_call: TRBD1; clone_size: NA
cdr3_aa: CASSFASRETQYF; cdr3_nt: TGTGCCAGCAGTTTCGCGAGTAGGGAGACCCAGTACTTC; v_call: TRBV28; j_call: TRBJ2-5; d_call: NA; clone_size: once
cdr3_aa: CASSILGLRLATNYGYTF; cdr3_nt: TGTGCCAGTAGTATACTGGGACTTCGCTTAGCGACTAACTATGGCTACACCTTC; v_call: TRBV19; j_call: TRBJ1-2; d_call: NA; clone_size: NA
cdr3_aa: CASSRDSDGYTF; cdr3_nt: TGTGCCAGCAGTCGGGACAGTGACGGCTACACCTTC; v_call: TRBV28; j_call: TRBJ1-2; d_call: TRBD1; clone_size: NA
cdr3_aa: CASSGLAGWETQYF; cdr3_nt: TGTGCCAGTAGTGGACTAGCGGGATGGGAGACCCAGTACTTC; v_call: TRBV19; j_call: TRBJ2-5; d_call: TRBD2; clone_size: NA
cdr3_aa: CASSQRGGPTDTQYF; cdr3_nt: TGTGCCAGCAGCCAGAGGGGGGGACCTACGGATACGCAGTATTTT; v_call: TRBV14; j_call: TRBJ2-3; d_call: NA; clone_size: NA
cdr3_aa: CASSHRGGKGQNIQYF; cdr3_nt: TGTGCCAGCAGCCACCGGGGGGGGAAAGGTCAAAACATTCAGTACTTC; v_call: TRBV7-9; j_call: TRBJ2-4; d_call: TRBD2; clone_size: NA
cdr3_aa: CASSPRNLGAKDNEQFF; cdr3_nt: TGTGCCAGCTCACCACGGAATCTGGGGGCAAAGGACAATGAGCAGTTCTTC; v_call: TRBV18; j_call: TRBJ2-1; d_call: NA; clone_size: NA
cdr3_aa: CASSRDRATGEQYF; cdr3_nt: TGTGCCAGCAGCCGGGACAGGGCGACGGGAGAGCAGTACTTC; v_call: TRBV11-3; j_call: TRBJ2-7; d_call: TRBD1; clone_size: NA
cdr3_aa: CASSPIRIGTNTGELFF; cdr3_nt: TGTGCCAGCAGCCCTATAAGGATTGGGACGAACACCGGGGAGCTGTTTTTT; v_call: TRBV11-2; j_call: TRBJ2-2; d_call: NA; clone_size: NA
cdr3_aa: CASSPPGSGMHQETQYF; cdr3_nt: TGTGCCAGCTCACCACCGGGGAGCGGGATGCACCAAGAGACCCAGTACTTC; v_call: TRBV18; j_call: TRBJ2-5; d_call: TRBD2; clone_size: NA
cdr3_aa: CAISGASGEYNEQFF; cdr3_nt: TGTGCCATCTCGGGGGCTAGCGGGGAATACAATGAGCAGTTCTTC; v_call: TRBV10-3; j_call: TRBJ2-1; d_call: TRBD2; clone_size: once
cdr3_aa: CASSFDAAASYNEQFF; cdr3_nt: TGTGCCAGCAGCTTTGACGCGGCAGCCTCCTACAATGAGCAGTTCTTC; v_call: TRBV7-2; j_call: TRBJ2-1; d_call: NA; clone_size: NA
cdr3_aa: CAWTLGQARNSPLHF; cdr3_nt: TGTGCCTGGACCCTGGGACAGGCAAGGAATTCACCCCTCCACTTT; v_call: TRBV30; j_call: TRBJ1-6; d_call: TRBD1; clone_size: NA
cdr3_aa: CAWSDGTNYGYTF; cdr3_nt: TGTGCCTGGAGTGACGGGACTAACTATGGCTACACCTTC; v_call: TRBV30; j_call: TRBJ1-2; d_call: NA; clone_size: NA
cdr3_aa: CASSDGTGGLLNTEAFF; cdr3_nt: TGTGCCAGCAGTGACGGGACAGGGGGTCTTCTGAACACTGAAGCTTTCTTT; v_call: TRBV6-4; j_call: TRBJ1-1; d_call: TRBD1; clone_size: once
cdr3_aa: CASSPLPGPQMGKLFF; cdr3_nt: TGTGCCAGCTCACCACTTCCGGGACCTCAAATGGGAAAACTGTTTTTT; v_call: TRBV18; j_call: TRBJ1-4; d_call: NA; clone_size: NA
cdr3_aa: CAWKTPGLVQETQYF; cdr3_nt: TGTGCCTGGAAGACTCCGGGACTAGTACAAGAGACCCAGTACTTC; v_call: TRBV30; j_call: TRBJ2-5; d_call: TRBD2; clone_size: once
cdr3_aa: CASSLDGASGTPPEFF; cdr3_nt: TGCGCCAGCAGCTTGGACGGCGCTAGCGGGACGCCCCCGGAGTTCTTC; v_call: TRBV5-1; j_call: TRBJ2-1; d_call: TRBD2; clone_size: NA
cdr3_aa: CASSRGDLTELFF; cdr3_nt: TGCGCCAGCAGCAGAGGGGACCTCACTGAGCTGTTTTTT; v_call: TRBV5-1; j_call: TRBJ2-2; d_call: NA; clone_size: once
cdr3_aa: CASSLGLAGESDIQYF; cdr3_nt: TGTGCCAGCAGCTTGGGACTAGCGGGGGAGTCGGACATTCAGTACTTC; v_call: TRBV5-8; j_call: TRBJ2-4; d_call: TRBD2; clone_size: NA